This is a list of T cell receptor beta chains from one sample in a study of T cell repertoires in cytomegalovirus infection. For these TCRs, the target antigens are not known. MiXCR, applied by TCRdb to the reads, yields one record per CDR3 protein. The sample contains approximately 730,000 distinct CDR3 sequences, roughly 28% of which appear only once. The sample was cultured CD8+ T cells from PBMCs, taken from culture after CMV antigen stimulation. These receptors originate from a human donor in good health (CMV status not recorded). Some clones in this sample may be carry-over from other donors' samples. Each CDR3 is given without its conserved first and last residue.

>TRBV7-8
ASSRRQGAGEQY
>TRBV10-3
AISEDRVDGNTIY
>TRBV3-1
ASSPPDRSNYGYT
>TRBV11-1
ASSPEVAGYGYT
>TRBV7-9
ASSFQTDGYT
>TRBV4-3
ASSQRLGTKETQY
>TRBV9
ASSSRAGGAPGELF
>TRBV6-2/TRBV6-3
ASSYRGTSGGRYNEQF
>TRBV2
ASSEKVAKNIQY
>TRBV6-2/TRBV6-3
ASSMTHRGNQLQH
>TRBV7-8
ASSLAAAPITDTQY
>TRBV6-5
ASSYRSGNTIY
>TRBV6-1
ASSEALDRDYVYT
>TRBV24-1
ATSERTLTGEQF
>TRBV9
ASSVGGGAYNEQF
>TRBV19
ASSFHMNTEAF
>TRBV7-7
ASSLGQGDYEQY
>TRBV5-1
ASSLALAGIMDTQY
>TRBV11-2
ASSVKGDRGYT
>TRBV27
ASSNRGRFDQPQH
>TRBV7-3
ASSFSGGNTEAF
>TRBV6-5
ASSYDRVVNTEAF
>TRBV29-1
SVDFGRPTYGYT
>TRBV6-6
ASSLFPGTGDTEAF
>TRBV4-1
ASSQEGNEKLF
>TRBV7-9
ASTGGQNTEAF
>TRBV19
ASSIGTPIYNEQF
>TRBV20-1
SARDRNGGNEDTQY
>TRBV7-6
ASSQGATGNTIY
>TRBV15
ATSPQTGTYTDTQY
>TRBV12-3/TRBV12-4
ASSPWDAGEQY
>TRBV10-2
ASSESLDRTRSYEQY
>TRBV6-2/TRBV6-3
ASSGPGKISTDTQY
>TRBV27
ASSLRGQGNTGELF
>TRBV7-8
ASSFAGYIYEQY
>TRBV20-1
SARDMARVFYGYT
>TRBV7-9
ASSRPGQGFDGYT
>TRBV7-6
ASRLGGGIGNYEQY
>TRBV12-3/TRBV12-4
ASSFRDRGQETQY
>TRBV9
ASSGSFVEQF
>TRBV6-8
ASAHEAGFGYGYT
>TRBV11-2
ASSPPLRATKALSGNTIY
>TRBV7-6
ASSLGSRDRGKGGNTIY
>TRBV6-5
ASVGQGNTGELF
>TRBV7-6
ASSSIDNEQF
>TRBV4-1
ASSQANTEAF
>TRBV7-2
ASSSPSRGDSLKQF
>TRBV4-1
ASRAGDGSDTQY
>TRBV7-6
ASSYLPPRIAETQY
>TRBV11-2
ASSFWTTGRNTEAF